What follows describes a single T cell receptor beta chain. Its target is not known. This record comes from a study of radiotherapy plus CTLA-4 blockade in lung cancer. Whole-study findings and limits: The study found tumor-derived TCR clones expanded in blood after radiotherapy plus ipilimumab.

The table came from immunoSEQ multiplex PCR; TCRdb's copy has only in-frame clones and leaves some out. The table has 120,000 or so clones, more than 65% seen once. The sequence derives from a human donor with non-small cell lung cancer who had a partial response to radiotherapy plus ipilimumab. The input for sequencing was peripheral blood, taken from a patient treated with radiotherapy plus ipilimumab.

CDR3 nucleotide sequence: TGTGCCAGCCGAACCGGACATCTATCTCCCTACGAGCAGTACTTC. Amino acid sequence: CASRTGHLSPYEQYF. The gene calls are TRBV28 and TRBJ2-7; weak D call: TRBD1 (5 bases). From germline, CDR1 is MDHEN and CDR2 SYDVKM. V lost 8 bases, J lost 2 bases, and 19 bases lay in between. CDR3 length equals 15 residues.